A single sample gave rise to the 27 T cell receptor beta chains below, sequenced in a study of CD8 T cells in ankylosing spondylitis. MiXCR was run by TCRdb on the 5' RACE reads, yielding one entry per CDR3 protein. Among tens of thousands of distinct CDR3 sequences listed, just under 9% were seen once. Study outcomes and limitations: Made up of about eight highly homologous variants, a TCR beta motif appeared characteristic of ankylosing spondylitis blood.

These TCRs' antigens remain unknown. The sequencing input was blood, either unsorted or a sorted T cell fraction (not recorded which). The origin of the receptors is a male donor with ankylosing spondylitis.

This clonotype was picked up many times. The CDR3 reads CASSPPRIGGGDTEAFF. CDR3 bases: TGCGCCAGCAGTCCACCGAGGATCGGGGGCGGCGACACTGAAGCTTTCTTT. The rearrangement links TRBV5-1 to TRBJ1-1, with D possibly matching TRBD1 (6 bases). V shed 5 bases and J shed 3 bases, with 23 bases lying between them. The CDR3 contains 17 residues. From germline, CDR1 is SGHRS and CDR2 YFSETQ.

This clonotype was seen ten or more times. This sequence joins TRBV2 and TRBJ2-1, with D possibly matching TRBD2 (5 bases). This CDR3 has 15 residues. Trimming took off 5 bases at V and 2 bases at J, with 13 bases between the two ends. The germline V gene has CDR1 SNHLY and CDR2 FYNNEI. CDR3 sequence: CASSRPEGTYNEQFF. DNA for the CDR3: TGTGCCAGCAGTAGACCAGAGGGAACCTACAATGAGCAGTTCTTC.

This clonotype was found a few times. The chain employs TRBV9 and TRBJ1-2; possible D gene TRBD1, 5 bases. The CDR3 consists of 18 residues. Germline assignment: CDR1 SGDLS and CDR2 YYNGEE. Trimming took 0 bases from V and 1 from J, leaving 19 bases between them. CDR3 residues: CASSVAFRGGTHNYGYTF. The CDR3 region has the DNA TGTGCCAGCAGCGTAGCGTTTCGGGGCGGGACTCATAACTATGGCTACACCTTC.

This clonotype appeared many times. The chain uses TRBV3-1 and TRBJ1-5; a weak D match, TRBD1 (5 bases). This CDR3 contains 14 residues. Trimming pared 1 base from V and 3 bases from J, leaving 7 bases between. Germline values: CDR1 LGHDT, CDR2 YNNKEL (reference sequence). The CDR3 protein is CASSQGQYNQPQHF. For the CDR3, the DNA is TGTGCCAGCAGCCAAGGACAGTACAATCAGCCCCAGCATTTT.

CDR3 DNA: TGTGCCATCGGGTGGACAGTTAGGGACGAGCAGTACTTC. This translates into CAIGWTVRDEQYF. The V gene is TRBV2, the J gene TRBJ2-7, with D maybe TRBD1 (6 bases). Germline loops: CDR1 SNHLY, CDR2 FYNNEI. Trimming left V 10 bases short and J 5 bases short, with 18 bases between. This CDR3 comprises 13 residues.

This clonotype was recorded a few times. The J gene is TRBJ2-2, the V gene TRBV9, with a possible D match to TRBD1 (5 bases). This CDR3 contains 17 residues. V was trimmed by 0 bases and J by 0 bases, leaving 12 bases between them. Germline V gene lookup returns CDR1 SGDLS and CDR2 YYNGEE. In DNA form, the CDR3 reads TGTGCCAGCAGCGTAGAGGCAGGGTTCGCGAACACCGGGGAGCTGTTTTTT. Protein: CASSVEAGFANTGELFF.

The chain has TRBV16 and TRBJ1-2; 7 nucleotides align to TRBD1. In germline, CDR1 is KGHSY, CDR2 FQNENV. The CDR3 has 16 residues. V dropped 4 bases and J dropped 5; count of bases not matched to a gene: 13. The CDR3 is CASSPTAGQISYGYTF. CDR3 nucleotide sequence: TGTGCCAGCAGCCCAACAGCGGGACAGATTTCTTATGGCTACACCTTC.

This chain connects TRBV7-9 to TRBJ2-7; D may be TRBD2 (5 bases). The V gene lost 0 bases and the J gene lost 6 bases, with 9 bases spanning the gap. The CDR3 has 13 residues. Germline V lookup: CDR1 SEHNR, CDR2 FQNEAQ (reference sequence). CDR3 DNA sequence: TGTGCCAGCAGCTTAGCGGGAGTGGCCGAGCAGTACGTC. Protein product: CASSLAGVAEQYV.

This clonotype was seen at least ten times. The chain employs TRBV12-3 or TRBV12-4 and TRBJ2-2; no clear D. The CDR3 extends over 12 amino acids. V lost 5 bases to trimming and J lost 7 bases, with 8 bases between them. CDR3 protein: CASSLGGGELFF. The CDR3 nucleotides read TGTGCCAGCAGTCTAGGTGGCGGGGAGCTGTTTTTT.

This clonotype has more than one count but fewer than ten. The chain employs TRBV29-1 and TRBJ2-1; D not certain. CDR3 size: 12 residues. V dropped 1 base and J dropped 3 bases, with 4 bases sitting between them. Germline CDR1 SQVTM, CDR2 ANQGSEA. Written as DNA, the CDR3 is TGCAGCGTTGAAGGCTTCTACAATGAGCAGTTCTTC. It specifies CSVEGFYNEQFF.

This chain connects TRBV5-6 to TRBJ2-2; 8 bases line up with TRBD1. Trimming at V came to 1 base and at J to 3 bases, leaving 5 bases not matched to a gene. CDR3 length: 16 amino acids. The germline gives CDR1 SGHDT, CDR2 YYEEEE. In DNA form, the CDR3 reads TGTGCCAGCAGCTTGTGGGCCAGGGGGCACACCGGGGAGCTGTTTTTT. Encoded protein: CASSLWARGHTGELFF.

This clonotype appeared many times. The V and J genes are TRBV29-1 and TRBJ2-7, with a tentative D call TRBD1 (6 bases). The CDR3 is made up of 14 amino acids. V was clipped by 3 bases and J by 1 base, with 13 bases between them. Germline CDR1 and CDR2: SQVTM and ANQGSEA. Here the CDR3 DNA reads TGCAGCGTTGATATGGCAGGGGTATCCTACGAGCAGTACTTC. This codes for CSVDMAGVSYEQYF.

This clonotype has only a few counts. This chain connects TRBV6-2 or TRBV6-3 to TRBJ2-1, with 11 bases matching TRBD2. The CDR3 covers 18 residues. CDR1 is MNHEY and CDR2 is SVGEGT in the germline V gene. The ends lost 0 bases at V and 3 bases at J; junction bases unmatched: 7. For the CDR3, the DNA is TGTGCCAGCAGTTACTCAATCCGGACTAGCGGGTACTACAATGAGCAGTTCTTC. Its protein is CASSYSIRTSGYYNEQFF.

This clonotype came up many times. The chain uses TRBV29-1 and TRBJ2-5, with D possibly being TRBD2 (7 bases). The germline gives CDR1 SQVTM, CDR2 ANQGSEA. This CDR3 has 14 amino acids. Trimming cost V 2 bases and J 4 bases, with 14 bases left between them. CDR3 nucleotides: TGCAGCGTTGAATGGCAGGGAGGGGGAGAGACCCAGTACTTC. It specifies CSVEWQGGGETQYF.

In its sample, this clonotype was seen a few times. The rearrangement links TRBV24-1 to TRBJ2-1; TRBD2 aligns across 14 bases. The CDR3 has 16 residues. The germline V gene encodes CDR1 KGHDR and CDR2 SFDVKD. The junction had 7 bases not matched to a gene; V was cut back by 4 bases and J by 9 bases. The CDR3: CATSDRGLAGDLEQFF. In DNA, the CDR3 is TGTGCCACCAGTGACCGGGGACTAGCGGGAGATCTTGAGCAGTTCTTC.

Many counts were recorded for this clonotype. CDR3 region: CSVESTPDRNYGYTF. DNA of the CDR3: TGCAGCGTTGAATCCACACCGGACAGGAACTATGGCTACACCTTC. This chain joins TRBV29-1 and TRBJ1-2; 7 bases agree with TRBD1. CDR1 is SQVTM and CDR2 is ANQGSEA in the germline V gene. Trimming took 2 bases from V and 2 from J; bases not matched to a gene: 8. The CDR3 extends over 15 amino acids.

The sample holds many counts of this clonotype. J is TRBJ2-1 and V is TRBV7-9; D is undetermined. The CDR3 length is 13 residues. Trimming pared 1 base from V and 4 bases from J, leaving 5 bases between. Germline V gene data show CDR1 as SEHNR and CDR2 as FQNEAQ (reference sequence). CDR3 amino acids: CASSLVGYNEQFF. CDR3 DNA sequence: TGTGCCAGCAGCTTAGTAGGGTACAATGAGCAGTTCTTC.

Many counts were recorded for this clonotype. The chain links TRBV3-1 to TRBJ2-7; D perhaps matches TRBD2 (5 bases). The ends were cut back, 0 bases at V and 1 base at J, with 13 bases in the middle. There are 16 residues in the CDR3. Germline V gene sequence: CDR1 LGHDT, CDR2 YNNKEL (reference sequence). CDR3 bases: TGTGCCAGCAGCCAAGATCTTGAGGGCTCTTCCTACGAGCAGTACTTC. Amino acid sequence: CASSQDLEGSSYEQYF.

The sample holds a few counts of this clonotype. The V call is TRBV7-8, the J call TRBJ2-4, with TRBD1 as a possible D gene (6 bases). Trimming removed 5 bases from V and 5 bases from J, with 16 bases in between. Germline V lookup: CDR1 SGHVS, CDR2 FQNEAQ. This CDR3 region has 15 residues. Here the CDR3 DNA reads TGTGCCAGCAGCGCCCACAGGGCACCCCAAAACATTCAGTACTTC. Protein sequence: CASSAHRAPQNIQYF.

This clonotype was counted ten times or more. The chain links TRBV2 to TRBJ1-2, with TRBD1 matching 9 bases. The J segment lost 6 bases and the V segment lost 6 bases, leaving 14 bases of the junction unmatched. The CDR3 is 16 residues long. Germline V CDR1 and CDR2: SNHLY, FYNNEI. The CDR3 loop reads CASRPGTGPSFHGYTF. CDR3 DNA: TGTGCCAGCAGACCCGGGACAGGGCCATCTTTTCATGGCTACACCTTC.

In this sample, this clonotype turned up a few times. The chain carries TRBV5-1 and TRBJ2-7; 7 bases match TRBD2. The V gene's germline CDR1 is SGHRS and CDR2 YFSETQ. Trimming at V came to 3 bases and at J to 0 bases, leaving 9 bases not matched to a gene. This CDR3 has 16 residues. CDR3 nucleotides: TGCGCCAGCAGCTCCGGAGGGCGGGAGAGCTCCTACGAGCAGTACTTC. Its translation is CASSSGGRESSYEQYF. The full variable domain, its missing parts supplied by reference TRBV5-1 and TRBJ2-7, is KAGVTQTPRYLIKTRGQQVTLSCSPISGHRSVSWYQQTPGQGLQFLFEYFSETQRNKGNFPGRFSGRQFSNSRSEMNVSTLELGDSALYLCASSSGGRESSYEQYFGPGTRLTVT.

This clonotype was observed many times. The rearrangement joins TRBV6-1 to TRBJ1-2, with TRBD1 as a possible D gene (5 bases). V shed 6 bases and J shed 4 bases, with 12 bases lying between them. The germline CDR1 and CDR2 sequences are MNHNS and SASEGT. The CDR3 extends over 13 amino acids. CDR3 protein: CASSPMGGYGYTF. The CDR3 region has the DNA TGTGCCAGCAGCCCTATGGGGGGCTATGGCTACACCTTC.

This clonotype showed up just a few times. V is TRBV12-3 or TRBV12-4 and J is TRBJ2-3; no clear D. The V gene lost 3 bases and the J gene lost 4 bases, with 8 bases spanning the gap. The length of the CDR3 is 13 residues. CDR3 nucleotide sequence: TGTGCCAGCAGTTTTGGAGACCCAGATACGCAGTATTTT. It is translated as CASSFGDPDTQYF.

This clonotype was counted ten times or more. This rearrangement joins TRBV7-9 to TRBJ1-2, with TRBD1 as a possible D gene (6 bases). Germline CDR1 is SEHNR and CDR2 is FQNEAQ (reference sequence). V gave up 1 base and J gave up 4 bases, with 16 bases separating them. There are 16 residues in the CDR3. In DNA form, the CDR3 reads TGTGCCAGCAGCTTAGGGACAGCCCTGATCGTCTATGGCTACACCTTC. Its translation is CASSLGTALIVYGYTF.

Ten or more counts support this clonotype. The chain has TRBV29-1 and TRBJ2-6; no definite D call. The CDR3 loop spans 15 amino acids. The V gene's germline CDR1 is SQVTM and CDR2 ANQGSEA. With 2 bases removed from V and 0 bases from J, the gap between germline ends came to 8 bases. The CDR3 sequence is CSVELPLSGANVLTF. CDR3 in DNA: TGCAGCGTTGAACTTCCCCTCTCTGGGGCCAACGTCCTGACTTTC.

The gene calls are TRBV2 and TRBJ1-2, with TRBD1 identical over 8 bases. V gave up 6 bases and J gave up 6 bases; unmatched junction bases: 6. The CDR3 consists of 13 residues. CDR1 and CDR2 from the germline V gene are SNHLY and FYNNEI. The DNA of the CDR3 is TGTGCCAGCAGATTCGGACAGGGCGATGGCTACACCTTC. This codes for CASRFGQGDGYTF.

This clonotype showed up many times. The chain links TRBV19 to TRBJ2-1; D remains ambiguous. The V gene's germline CDR1 is LNHDA and CDR2 SQIVND (reference sequence). The CDR3 extends over 15 amino acids. The V gene lost 4 bases and the J gene lost 0 bases, with 10 bases spanning the gap. This chain's CDR3 is CASSNIPSSYNEQFF. The DNA of the CDR3 is TGTGCCAGTAGTAACATTCCGAGCTCCTACAATGAGCAGTTCTTC.